This T cell receptor beta chain was sequenced for a study of OX40 agonist ivuxolimab in advanced cancers. The wider study: Ivuxolimab, which is an agonistic anti-OX40 (CD134) antibody, was administered to the patients. Study-wide findings and caveats: The 0.1-3.0 mg/kg partial responders had among the lowest clonal expansion. Clonal expansion was seen in CD4+ and CD8+ blood T cells by week 6 at 0.1 to 3.0 mg/kg.

This clone was seen a few times. No antigen is known for it. Profiling relied on immunoSEQ multiplex PCR, and the TCRdb table lists in-frame clones only, not all of them. The sample holds under 20,000 clones, 80% to 90% seen once. This CDR3 has 14 residues. J was trimmed by 5 bases and V by 5 bases; bases with no gene match: 9. Germline values: CDR1 PRHDT, CDR2 FYEKMQ (reference sequence). The source is an adult with an advanced solid tumor such as melanoma, head and neck, liver or kidney cancer. The genes are TRBV13 and TRBJ2-7; the match to TRBD1 covers 7 bases. This sample comprised CD4+ or CD8+ T cells sorted from blood, obtained in a trial of the OX40 agonist ivuxolimab. The CDR3 DNA reads as TGTGCCAGCAGCCCGTCGGACAGGATCCACGAGCAGTACTTC. Protein product: CASSPSDRIHEQYF. Variable domain in full (rest from reference TRBV13 and TRBJ2-7): AAGVIQSPRHLIKEKRETATLKCYPIPRHDTVYWYQQGPGQDPQFLISFYEKMQSDKGSIPDRFSAQQFSDYHSELNMSSLELGDSALYFCASSPSDRIHEQYFGPGTRLTVT.